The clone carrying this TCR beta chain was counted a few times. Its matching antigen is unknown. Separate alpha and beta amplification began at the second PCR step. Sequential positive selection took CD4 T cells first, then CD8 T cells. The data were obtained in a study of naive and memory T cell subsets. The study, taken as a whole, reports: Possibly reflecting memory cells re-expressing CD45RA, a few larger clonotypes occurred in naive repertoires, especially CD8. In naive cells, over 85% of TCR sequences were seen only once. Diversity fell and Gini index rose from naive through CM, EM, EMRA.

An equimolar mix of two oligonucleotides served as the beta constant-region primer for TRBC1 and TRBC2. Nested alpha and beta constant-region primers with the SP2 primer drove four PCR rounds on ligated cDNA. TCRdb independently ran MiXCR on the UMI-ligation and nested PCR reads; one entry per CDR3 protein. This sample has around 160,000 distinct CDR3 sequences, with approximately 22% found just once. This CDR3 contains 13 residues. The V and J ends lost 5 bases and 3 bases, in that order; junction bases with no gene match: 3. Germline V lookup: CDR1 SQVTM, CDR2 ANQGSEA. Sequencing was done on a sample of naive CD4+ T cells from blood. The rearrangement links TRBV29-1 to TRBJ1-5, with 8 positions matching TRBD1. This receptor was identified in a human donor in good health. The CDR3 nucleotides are TGCAGCGTTAGGACAGGGCACAATCAGCCCCAGCATTTT. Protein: CSVRTGHNQPQHF.